This T cell receptor (beta chain) was documented in a study of blood T cells in healthy people across ages. Then a second PCR, running about 6 to 12 cycles, was carried out with a sample-barcoded 5' primer and a J-beta primer mix. TCRdb recomputed calls from the 5' RACE reads with MiXCR, one row per CDR3 protein. The table has 1.5 million to 2 million distinct CDR3 sequences, about 28% seen once; the top ten hold 6.5% to 8.5%. This clonotype was counted ten times or more. Germline assignment: CDR1 SEHNR and CDR2 FQNEAQ (reference sequence). The V end was cut by 2 bases, the J end by 0 bases, with 8 bases between. This CDR3 region has 15 residues.

The V and J genes are TRBV7-9 and TRBJ2-1; D gene ambiguous. Sequencing was done on a sample of blood. This clonotype was sampled from a woman in her 30s in good health. CDR3 protein: CASSLSHSSYNEQFF. CDR3 in DNA: TGTGCCAGCAGCTTATCACACAGCTCCTACAATGAGCAGTTCTTC. The full variable domain, its missing parts supplied by reference TRBV7-9 and TRBJ2-1, is DTGVSQNPRHKITKRGQNVTFRCDPISEHNRLYWYRQTLGQGPEFLTYFQNEAQLEKSRLLSDRFSAERPKGSFSTLEIQRTEQGDSAMYLCASSLSHSSYNEQFFGPGTRLTVL.